Below, 25 T cell receptor beta chains from the same sample are listed, as sequenced in a study of T cell responses to AZD1222 COVID-19 vaccine. Generated by immunoSEQ multiplex PCR, the TCRdb table keeps only in-frame clones and is missing some. This table has some 170,000 clones, about 88% appearing once. The material was peripheral blood, obtained on day 0 of AZD1222 vaccination. All receptors come from an adult in good health.

J is TRBJ1-5 and V is TRBV19; 9 nucleotides agree with TRBD1. The CDR3 totals 13 residues. The germline V gene has CDR1 LNHDA and CDR2 SQIVND (reference sequence). V lost 3 bases to trimming and J lost 12 bases; unmatched junction nucleotides: 6. The CDR3 region has the DNA TGTGCCAGTAGTATCCCGGGACAGGGAAACCAGCATTTT. The encoded protein is CASSIPGQGNQHF. The full variable domain, in which reference TRBV19 and TRBJ1-5 provide the parts outside the CDR3, is DGGITQSPKYLFRKEGQNVTLSCEQNLNHDAMYWYRQDPGQGLRLIYYSQIVNDFQKGDIAEGYSVSREKKESFPLTVTSAQKNPTAFYLCASSIPGQGNQHFGDGTRLSIL.

This clone was found a few times. The rearrangement uses TRBV5-5 and TRBJ1-5; tentative D call: TRBD1 (5 bases). Germline V gene sequence: CDR1 SGHKS, CDR2 YYEKEE (reference sequence). The germline V and J ends were trimmed by 0 bases and 3 bases, with 13 bases remaining between them. This CDR3 has 16 residues. As DNA, the CDR3 is TGTGCCAGCAGCTTGGAGGCAGGGAGGGTCAATCAGCCCCAGCATTTT. Residues: CASSLEAGRVNQPQHF.

The table lists this clone with a few counts. The rearrangement links TRBV5-6 to TRBJ1-1; 8 bases map to TRBD1. This CDR3 region has 18 residues. V was pared by 4 bases and J by 3 bases, with 17 bases of the junction left unmatched. Germline V gives CDR1 SGHDT, CDR2 YYEEEE. The CDR3 here is CASSPLDREAPQDTEAFF. The CDR3 DNA is TGTGCCAGCAGCCCCCTGGACAGGGAGGCGCCCCAGGACACTGAAGCTTTCTTT. Based on the CDR3 plus reference TRBV5-6 and TRBJ1-1, the full variable domain is DAGVTQSPTHLIKTRGQQVTLRCSPKSGHDTVSWYQQALGQGPQFIFQYYEEEERQRGNFPDRFSGHQFPNYSSELNVNALLLGDSALYLCASSPLDREAPQDTEAFFGQGTRLTVV.

This clone was observed a single time. The chain recombines TRBV11-1 with TRBJ1-4, with D hard to call. CDR3 length: 13 amino acids. CDR1 and CDR2 (germline): SGHAT, FQDESV (reference sequence). V lost 5 bases, J lost 5 bases, and 9 bases lay in between. The DNA of the CDR3 is TGTGCCAGCAGCGAAGGACTGAATGAAAAACTGTTTTTT. Its translation is CASSEGLNEKLFF.

The chain employs TRBV28 and TRBJ1-2; the D is unclear. From germline, CDR1 is MDHEN and CDR2 SYDVKM. Between the trimmed V and J ends, which lost 6 bases and 2 bases, there was a span of 16 bases. The CDR3 extends over 15 amino acids. This CDR3 is CASSLPLGVNYGYTF. Here the CDR3 DNA reads TGTGCCAGCAGCCTTCCCCTCGGAGTAAACTATGGCTACACCTTC.

V gene TRBV11-2 combines with J gene TRBJ2-1, with D uncertain. The germline CDR1 and CDR2 sequences are SGHAT and FQNNGV. Trimming removed 1 base from V and 9 bases from J, with 10 bases in between. This CDR3 is built from 13 residues. The CDR3 loop reads CASSLGPPSEQFF. The CDR3 DNA reads as TGTGCCAGCAGCTTAGGGCCACCCAGTGAGCAGTTCTTC.

The gene calls are TRBV18 and TRBJ2-4; weak D call: TRBD2 (5 bases). V was clipped by 6 bases and J by 2 bases, with 14 bases between them. This CDR3 is 15 amino acids long. Looked up from germline, CDR1 is KGHSH and CDR2 is LQKENI. The CDR3 here is CASSPPPGSKNIQYF. The CDR3, as DNA: TGTGCCAGCTCCCCTCCTCCGGGATCCAAAAACATTCAGTACTTC.

The chain carries TRBV28 and TRBJ1-6; D possibly corresponds to TRBD1 (6 bases). This CDR3 spans 15 amino acids. Germline V gives CDR1 MDHEN, CDR2 SYDVKM. Trimming shortened V by 4 bases and J by 9 bases, and 16 bases separated the two germline ends. The CDR3 loop reads CASSSRGSGSSPLHF. The DNA of the CDR3 is TGTGCCAGCAGTTCCAGGGGATCGGGGAGTTCACCCCTCCACTTT.

This chain joins TRBV5-1 and TRBJ1-6, with 8 bases lining up with TRBD1. The V gene's germline CDR1 is SGHRS and CDR2 YFSETQ. V lost 4 bases and J lost 7; bases outside the gene matches: 4. This CDR3 comprises 14 residues. This chain's CDR3 is CASSHGQGNSPLHF. The CDR3 DNA follows: TGCGCCAGCAGCCACGGACAGGGAAATTCACCCCTCCACTTT. The variable domain in full, completed from reference TRBV5-1 and TRBJ1-6, reads KAGVTQTPRYLIKTRGQQVTLSCSPISGHRSVSWYQQTPGQGLQFLFEYFSETQRNKGNFPGRFSGRQFSNSRSEMNVSTLELGDSALYLCASSHGQGNSPLHFGNGTRLTVT.

This clone turned up a few times. The chain recombines TRBV19 with TRBJ1-5; D remains unclear. Trimming left V 4 bases short and J 15 bases short, with 13 bases between. The germline V gene encodes CDR1 LNHDA and CDR2 SQIVND (reference sequence). The CDR3 runs 11 residues. The CDR3 here is CASSTPLIVHF. Written as DNA, the CDR3 is TGTGCCAGTAGTACCCCCCTAATTGTGCATTTT.

This clone was observed a single time. The J gene is TRBJ2-5, the V gene TRBV5-5; 8 nucleotides align to TRBD1. The germline CDR1 and CDR2 sequences are SGHKS and YYEKEE (reference sequence). Trimming took 0 bases from V and 1 from J; bases not matched to a gene: 5. The CDR3 is made up of 16 amino acids. CDR3: CASSLVGGTGQETQYF. The CDR3 coding sequence is TGTGCCAGCAGCTTGGTGGGCGGGACAGGCCAAGAGACCCAGTACTTC. Variable domain in full (rest from reference TRBV5-5 and TRBJ2-5): DAGVTQSPTHLIKTRGQQVTLRCSPISGHKSVSWYQQVLGQGPQFIFQYYEKEERGRGNFPDRFSARQFPNYSSELNVNALLLGDSALYLCASSLVGGTGQETQYFGPGTRLLVL.

The chain joins TRBV19 to TRBJ1-5; D is unresolved. The germline V gene encodes CDR1 LNHDA and CDR2 SQIVND (reference sequence). This CDR3 spans 15 amino acids. V was clipped by 3 bases and J by 6 bases, with 15 bases between them. The CDR3 bases are TGTGCCAGTAGTATTGCGGTAGGATCGGGTCAGCCCCAGCATTTT. Translation gives CASSIAVGSGQPQHF.

The table lists this clone with a few counts. This chain links TRBV19 with TRBJ1-5; D may be TRBD1 (5 bases). This CDR3 region has 15 residues. V was cut by 3 bases and J by 3 bases, with 12 bases left in between. Looked up from germline, CDR1 is LNHDA and CDR2 is SQIVND (reference sequence). The CDR3 reads CASSIGWGNNQPQHF. CDR3 DNA sequence: TGTGCCAGTAGTATTGGATGGGGGAACAATCAGCCCCAGCATTTT.

The chain carries TRBV21-1 and TRBJ2-7. TRBV21-1 is termed a pseudogene. The CDR3 has 12 residues. Here the CDR3 DNA reads TGTGCCAGCAGCAAAAGAACCTACGAGCAGTACTTC. It encodes CASSKRTYEQYF.

The V gene is TRBV14, the J gene TRBJ1-5; possible D gene TRBD1, 6 bases. The V and J ends lost 3 bases and 7 bases respectively, with 10 bases between them. Germline lookup yields CDR1 SGHDN and CDR2 FVKESK. This CDR3 comprises 13 residues. The CDR3 DNA follows: TGTGCCAGCAGCCAGGACAGTATCCAGCCCCAGCATTTT. It encodes CASSQDSIQPQHF.

The chain recombines TRBV6-5 with TRBJ2-7, with D possibly being TRBD1 (6 bases). CDR3 length: 15 amino acids. Germline CDR1 MNHEY, CDR2 SVGAGI. V lost 2 bases to trimming and J lost 3 bases, with 14 bases between them. The CDR3, as DNA: TGTGCCAGCAGTTACGGGCAGGGGCCCATCTACGAGCAGTACTTC. Translating it yields CASSYGQGPIYEQYF.

The chain combines TRBV19 with TRBJ1-1; D unresolved. Germline V gene lookup returns CDR1 LNHDA and CDR2 SQIVND (reference sequence). V dropped 3 bases and J dropped 4 bases, with 9 bases sitting between them. The CDR3 covers 13 residues. In DNA, the CDR3 is TGTGCCAGTAGTATGTCTCGGGGCACTGAAGCTTTCTTT. Amino acid sequence: CASSMSRGTEAFF.

V gene TRBV25-1 combines with J gene TRBJ2-2; perhaps TRBD1 as D (5 bases). V dropped 1 base and J dropped 2 bases, with 8 bases sitting between them. This CDR3 spans 15 amino acids. Germline V lookup: CDR1 MGHDK, CDR2 SYGVNS. CDR3 residues: CASSEFRGNTGELFF. The CDR3 DNA reads TGTGCCAGCAGTGAATTTAGGGGCAACACCGGGGAGCTGTTTTTT.

The CDR3 loop reads CATSDPRPGEETQYF. CDR3 nucleotide sequence: TGTGCCACCAGTGATCCCAGACCGGGCGAGGAGACCCAGTACTTC. The rearrangement links TRBV24-1 to TRBJ2-5; D not resolved. Germline V gene data show CDR1 as KGHDR and CDR2 as SFDVKD. V was pared by 3 bases and J by 5 bases, with 15 bases between. This CDR3 is built from 15 residues.

The rearrangement links TRBV24-1 to TRBJ2-2; 7 bases are a match to TRBD2. Germline loops: CDR1 KGHDR, CDR2 SFDVKD. Germline trimming cut 5 bases from V and 5 bases from J; bases unmatched to any gene: 4. The CDR3 loop spans 14 amino acids. CDR3 sequence (DNA): TGTGCCACCAGTGTCCCGGGGGGTACCGGGGAGCTGTTTTTT. Its translation: CATSVPGGTGELFF.

This clone appeared a single time. The rearrangement joins TRBV7-2 to TRBJ2-4, with 9 bases that match TRBD2. CDR1 and CDR2 from the germline V gene are SGHTA and FQGNSA. The CDR3 has 18 amino acids. J lost 3 bases, V lost 1 base, and 10 bases had no gene match. The CDR3 DNA reads as TGTGCCAGCAGCTTAGTTTTCGCGGGAGGGATGGACAAAAACATTCAGTACTTC. This translates into CASSLVFAGGMDKNIQYF.

This rearrangement joins TRBV30 to TRBJ1-6; no clear D gene. The CDR3 has 13 residues. CDR1 GTSNPN and CDR2 SVGIG come from the germline V gene (reference sequence). V was shortened by 4 bases and J by 4 bases, with 8 bases between the two germline ends. The chain's CDR3 is CAWTGKYNSPLHF. CDR3 nucleotide sequence: TGTGCCTGGACAGGAAAGTATAATTCACCCCTCCACTTT.

The sample holds one count of this clone. The chain joins TRBV3-1 (or the pseudogene TRBV3-2) to TRBJ1-4; 7 bases are shared with TRBD1. Germline CDR1 and CDR2: LGHDT and YNNKEL (reference sequence). The CDR3 runs 15 residues. The J segment lost 8 bases and the V segment lost 5 bases, leaving 11 bases of the junction unmatched. This CDR3 reads CASSKNRGPLEKLFF. The DNA of the CDR3 is TGTGCCAGCAGCAAAAACAGGGGACCATTGGAAAAACTGTTTTTT.

V is TRBV5-1 and J is TRBJ2-7; TRBD1 aligns across 8 bases. The V segment lost 4 bases and the J segment 5 bases; nucleotides outside the gene matches: 8. CDR1 is SGHRS and CDR2 is YFSETQ in the germline V gene. The CDR3 totals 14 residues. The DNA of the CDR3 is TGCGCCAGCAGCATAGGACAGGGAGGTGACGAGCAGTACTTC. Translated, it gives CASSIGQGGDEQYF.

The chain links TRBV9 to TRBJ1-2; TRBD1 matches 7 bases. The germline V gene encodes CDR1 SGDLS and CDR2 YYNGEE. This CDR3 has 14 amino acids. V was pared by 4 bases and J by 6 bases, with 9 bases of the junction left unmatched. CDR3 bases: TGTGCCAGCAGCAGGCCCGGGACAGACAATGGCTACACCTTC. Its protein product is CASSRPGTDNGYTF.